This T cell receptor beta chain is from a study of cytomegalovirus exposure and HLA in healthy donors. The CDR3 sequence is 17 residues long. Per germline, CDR1 ENHRY and CDR2 SYGVKD. The ends lost 3 bases at V and 4 bases at J; junction bases unmatched: 10. Points on this clone: The antigen remains unidentified.

Findings and caveats of the study: Researchers had no immune exposure information except CMV serostatus available.

In the PCR, 60 Vbeta and 13 Jbeta primers were used. Generated by immunoSEQ multiplex PCR, the TCRdb table keeps only in-frame clones and is missing some. The sample has fewer than 200,000 clones; around 80% are singletons. This sequence joins TRBV10-3 and TRBJ2-7; TRBD1 matches at 12 bases. Sequencing input: PBMCs. The clonotype comes from a woman between 50 and 59 years old in good health and CMV-seropositive. The CDR3 here is CAISESLGQGARYEQYF. The CDR3 DNA reads TGTGCCATCAGTGAATCATTGGGACAGGGGGCGCGTTACGAGCAGTACTTC.